Listed below are T cell receptor beta chains from one sample, sequenced in a study of blood T cell repertoires in COVID-19. Some clones are missing from TCRdb's copy, which holds only in-frame ones; the method was immunoSEQ multiplex PCR. The sample yields about 280,000 clones, roughly 91% seen once. The sample comprised peripheral blood. The origin of the receptors is a woman aged 25 to 39 with COVID-19, enrolled during active disease. Each CDR3 is given with its conserved first and last residue. D genes are given only for firm matches. Some rows have no size entry. The others give once, few or many, or a class for an expanded clone.

-	TRBJ1-2	TRBD1	TRBV5-1	TGCGCCAGCAGCTTGGCCGGGACAGGGGTCGGCTACACCTTC	CASSLAGTGVGYTF
once	TRBJ2-1	-	TRBV5-1	TGCGCCAGCAGCTCCGGTGGGGCGGAGCAGTTCTTC	CASSSGGAEQFF
-	TRBJ2-1	-	TRBV10-3	TGTGCCATCAGTGAGTCGACAGGTAATATTCCGGCCTACAATGAGCAGTTCTTC	CAISESTGNIPAYNEQFF
-	TRBJ1-5	-	TRBV19	TGTGCCAGTACCACCACAGGTAGATACCAGCATTTT	CASTTTGRYQHF
-	TRBJ1-1	-	TRBV1	TGCACCAGCAGCCACCTGCCAGGGCGAGGTGGAGCTTTCTTT	CTSSHLPGRGGAFF
-	TRBJ2-7	-	TRBV11-2	TGTGCCAGCAGCTTAGAGGACACCACCTACGAGCAGTACTTC	CASSLEDTTYEQYF
-	TRBJ1-3	TRBD1	TRBV11-2	TGTGCCAGCAGCTTCCGGACAGGGGGAAACACCATATATTTT	CASSFRTGGNTIYF
-	TRBJ2-1	-	TRBV6-5	TGTGCCGATTGCACAGCCAACAATGAGCAGTTCTTC	CADCTANNEQFF
-	TRBJ1-5	-	TRBV3-1/TRBV3-2	TGTGCCAGCAGCCAAGATGGGCAGGGGAACAATCAGCCCCAGCATTTT	CASSQDGQGNNQPQHF
few	TRBJ1-2	-	TRBV21-1	TGTGCCAGCAGCAAAGCGCTGAGGTTGCGGGACTATGGCTACACCTTC	CASSKALRLRDYGYTF
-	TRBJ2-6	TRBD2	TRBV5-5	TGTGCCAGCAGCCCAACGGGAGGGACTAGGTCTGGGGCCAACGTCCTGACTTTC	CASSPTGGTRSGANVLTF
-	TRBJ1-1	TRBD1	TRBV7-9	TGTGCCAGCAGCTTAGAGACAGGGTTTCAGAACCTCGACACTGAAGCTTTCTTT	CASSLETGFQNLDTEAFF
-	TRBJ1-2	-	TRBV5-1	TGCGCCAGCAGCGGAGGGAAAGGGGCTAACTATGGCTACACCTTC	CASSGGKGANYGYTF
-	TRBJ2-7	-	TRBV6-5	TGTGCCAGCACCACCTCTAGGAACTCCTACGAGCAGTACTTC	CASTTSRNSYEQYF
few	TRBJ1-1	-	TRBV2	TGTGCCACCCTTTACGGGGCTGAAGCTTTCTTT	CATLYGAEAFF
-	TRBJ1-2	-	TRBV21-1	TGTGCCAGCACCAGGGAGGGCACCTATGGCTACACCTTC	CASTREGTYGYTF
once	TRBJ2-1	TRBD1	TRBV7-9	TGTGCCAGCAGCTTAGGAGGACAGGGGCTGAGGAATGAGCAGTTCTTC	CASSLGGQGLRNEQFF
-	TRBJ1-5	TRBD1	TRBV28	TGTGCCAGCAGTTTACCAAATGACAGGGGTGGTCAGCCCCAGCATTTT	CASSLPNDRGGQPQHF
-	TRBJ1-2	TRBD1	TRBV5-5	TGTGCCAGCAGCTTATCGCCCTTATGGGGGACAGATAACTATGGCTACACCTTC	CASSLSPLWGTDNYGYTF
once	TRBJ2-7	-	TRBV2	TGTGCCAGCAATTTTGACAAGACCTACGAGCAGTACTTC	CASNFDKTYEQYF
-	TRBJ1-1	-	TRBV7-9	TGTGCCAGCAGCTCTTGGGAGGTCGGAGCCACTGAAGCTTTCTTT	CASSSWEVGATEAFF
-	TRBJ2-1	-	TRBV7-9	TGTGCCAGCAGCTTAGTCAGAAACAATGAGCAGTTCTTC	CASSLVRNNEQFF
-	TRBJ2-3	-	TRBV12-2	TGTGCAAGTCGAACTACGCGCGAGGATACGCAGTATTTT	CASRTTREDTQYF
-	TRBJ1-2	-	TRBV9	TGTGCCAGCAGCGAGGGTGCAGGGCTACCCTATGGCTACACCTTC	CASSEGAGLPYGYTF
-	TRBJ1-1	-	TRBV6-5	TGTGCCAGCAGCTCGATCGGTTGGAACACTGAAGCTTTCTTT	CASSSIGWNTEAFF
-	TRBJ1-2	-	TRBV5-1	TGCGCCAGCAGCTTGGGACACGAGGGCTATGGCTACACCTTC	CASSLGHEGYGYTF
-	TRBJ2-1	-	TRBV30	TGTGCCTGGAGTGTACTGTTCGAGTACAATGAGCAGTTCTTC	CAWSVLFEYNEQFF
-	TRBJ1-1	-	TRBV6-6	TGTGCCAGCAGCGTACAGCCGAACACTGAAGCTTTCTTT	CASSVQPNTEAFF
-	TRBJ1-2	-	TRBV6-6	TGTGCCAGCAGTTACTCGGGACACATAACCAACTATGGCTACACCTTC	CASSYSGHITNYGYTF
once	TRBJ2-5	-	TRBV5-1	TGCGCCAGCAGCTTCTTCCCCAGGGTGGAAGAGACCCAGTACTTC	CASSFFPRVEETQYF
-	TRBJ2-4	TRBD2	TRBV5-1	TGCGCCAGCAGCTCTTCGGCGGGGGTCGGCAAAAACATTCAGTACTTC	CASSSSAGVGKNIQYF
-	TRBJ1-5	-	TRBV20-1	TGCAGTGCTAGTTCCTCTCTGACAGGATGGCAGCCCCAGCATTTT	CSASSSLTGWQPQHF
-	TRBJ2-3	-	TRBV27	TGTGCCAGCAGTTTTGAGGCGAGCACAGATACGCAGTATTTT	CASSFEASTDTQYF
-	TRBJ2-1	TRBD1	TRBV11-2	TGTGCCAGCAGCTTAGATGAAGGGACAGGGCCCTCTCTATGGTACAATGAGCAGTTCTTC	CASSLDEGTGPSLWYNEQFF
-	TRBJ2-1	TRBD1	TRBV18	TGTGCCAGCGCGCAGAGGCAGGGGGCTACAGGTGAGCAGTTCTTC	CASAQRQGATGEQFF
-	TRBJ2-1	-	TRBV6-4	TGTGCCAGCAGTGAATCCCCGGGGGGCGGTGAGCAGTTCTTC	CASSESPGGGEQFF
-	TRBJ1-2	-	TRBV18	TGTGCCAGCTCACCGGCGGGAGATGCCGTCTATGGCTACACCTTC	CASSPAGDAVYGYTF
-	TRBJ2-5	TRBD2	TRBV20-1	TGCAGTGCTAGTGAGAGTAGCGGGGATTTCCAAGAGACCCAGTACTTC	CSASESSGDFQETQYF
-	TRBJ1-2	TRBD1	TRBV11-2	TGTGCCAGCAGCTTAGGGGACAGGGAGGTCTATGGCTACACCTTC	CASSLGDREVYGYTF
few	TRBJ2-7	-	TRBV10-3	TGTGCCATCAGTGAGGCCCAGGGGTTGACTCACGAGCAGTACTTC	CAISEAQGLTHEQYF
few	TRBJ1-2	TRBD1	TRBV29-1	TGCAGCGCTTTGACAGGGGGCGGCTACACCTTC	CSALTGGGYTF
-	TRBJ1-2	-	TRBV30	TGTGCCTGGAGTTTGCTGGGGGGGTATGGCTACACCTTC	CAWSLLGGYGYTF
once	TRBJ1-2	TRBD1	TRBV5-6	TGTGCCAGCAGCTTGGAGGAGGGGGCCTATGGCTACACCTTC	CASSLEEGAYGYTF
-	TRBJ2-1	-	TRBV30	TGTGCCTGGAGCGGCGAGGGAGGCGGGGATATCCATGAGCAGTTCTTC	CAWSGEGGGDIHEQFF
few	TRBJ2-7	-	TRBV2	TGTGCCAGCAGTGTGGCCTCCCTGGGGGGCTCCTACGAGCAGTACTTC	CASSVASLGGSYEQYF
-	TRBJ2-7	-	TRBV19	TGTGCCAGTAGTATCGGTGGGCTCGACGAGCAGTACTTC	CASSIGGLDEQYF
-	TRBJ1-5	-	TRBV19	TGTGCCAGTAGTGCCCCCCAGGCTCCTTATAGCAATCAGCCCCAGCATTTT	CASSAPQAPYSNQPQHF
-	TRBJ2-5	-	TRBV3-1/TRBV3-2	TGTGCCAGCATCCTAAGCCCAGCTGCGGGAGAGACCCAGTACTTC	CASILSPAAGETQYF
-	TRBJ2-6	-	TRBV6-2/TRBV6-3	TGTGCCAGCAGTTACGGGGAGTACTCTGGGGCCAACGTCCTGACTTTC	CASSYGEYSGANVLTF
-	TRBJ1-4	TRBD1	TRBV18	TGTGCCAGCTCACCAGGGCAGGGGGACGAAAAACTGTTTTTT	CASSPGQGDEKLFF
-	TRBJ1-1	-	TRBV27	TGTGCCAGCAGTTTCGCGTCGGCAGGGGCTGAAGCTTTCTTT	CASSFASAGAEAFF